There are a few counts of the clone carrying this T cell receptor beta chain. Its antigen is unknown. The CDR3 loop spans 12 amino acids. The V gene end was trimmed by 12 bases and the J gene end by 1 base; junction bases not matched to a gene: 4. In germline, CDR1 is KGHDR, CDR2 SFDVKD. The sample is drawn from a study of CD8 T cells in ankylosing spondylitis. General study points: It appeared that ankylosing spondylitis blood was characterized by a TCR beta motif of under ten highly homologous variants. Past research had described some motif variants in reactive arthritis synovial fluid and blood. Researchers report that disease-linked clones proved CD8+ and relatively rare in peripheral blood.

Scientists made TCR beta libraries using quantitative 5'-RACE with molecular barcodes. TCRdb reanalysed the 5' RACE reads using MiXCR and keeps one entry per CDR3 protein. The table records some 840,000 distinct CDR3 sequences, approximately 12% of them present only once. V gene TRBV24-1 combines with J gene TRBJ1-1; TRBD1 matches 7 bases. This TCR derives from a male donor with ankylosing spondylitis. Sequencing was carried out using blood, either unsorted or a sorted T cell fraction (not recorded which). CDR3 sequence: CAVGDRNTEAFF. The CDR3 DNA reads TGTGCCGTCGGGGACAGGAACACTGAAGCTTTCTTT.